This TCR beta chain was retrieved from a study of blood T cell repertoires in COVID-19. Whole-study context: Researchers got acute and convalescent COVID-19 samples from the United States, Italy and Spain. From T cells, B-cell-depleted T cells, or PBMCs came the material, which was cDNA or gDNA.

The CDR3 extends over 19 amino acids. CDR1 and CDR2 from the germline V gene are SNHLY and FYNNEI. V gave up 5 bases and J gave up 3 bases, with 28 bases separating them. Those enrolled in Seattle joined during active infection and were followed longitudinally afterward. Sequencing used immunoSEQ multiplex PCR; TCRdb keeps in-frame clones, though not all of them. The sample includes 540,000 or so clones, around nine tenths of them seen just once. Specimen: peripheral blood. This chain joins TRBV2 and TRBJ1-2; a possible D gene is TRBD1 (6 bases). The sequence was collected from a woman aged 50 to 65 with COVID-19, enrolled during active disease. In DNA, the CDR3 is TGTGCCAGCAGTAGACCCCGGGACAACGCTCCTCTTCTTTACTATGGCTACACCTTC. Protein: CASSRPRDNAPLLYYGYTF.